The clone carrying this T cell receptor beta chain appeared once. This entry belongs to a study of blood T cell repertoires in COVID-19. Across the study: Acute and convalescent COVID-19 specimens originated in the United States, Italy and Spain. Nucleic acid was either cDNA or gDNA, and it came from T cells, B-cell-depleted T cells, or PBMCs.

Authors' methods: Amplification of reference gene primers provided the estimated nucleated cell counts. Sequenced by immunoSEQ multiplex PCR; TCRdb stores in-frame clones only, minus some. V, J and clone size are taken as reported in that table, and D and trimming were inferred from the DNA itself. The data hold 45,000 to 70,000 clones, with around 90% observed a single time. The ends were cut back, 5 bases at V and 4 bases at J, with 8 bases in the middle. The CDR3 sequence is 11 residues long. CDR1 is SQVTM and CDR2 is ANQGSEA in the germline V gene. Sequenced input: peripheral blood. The V call is TRBV29-1, the J call TRBJ1-1, with D unresolved. The clonotype was recovered from a woman over 75 with COVID-19, enrolled during active disease. This CDR3 reads CSVTRGTEAFF. CDR3 in DNA: TGCAGCGTTACAAGAGGCACTGAAGCTTTCTTT.